This T cell receptor beta chain appears in the sequencing data of a study of CD8+ T cells in alopecia areata. Following RNA extraction, reverse transcription yielded cDNA that acted as the sequencing template. Assay: immunoSEQ multiplex PCR; the TCRdb copy retains only in-frame clones and omits some. This sample has about 300,000 clones; roughly 50% occur once, and the top ten carry around 1.8%. As for treatment: oral pan-JAK inhibitor, 5-10 mg twice daily. V was clipped by 5 bases and J by 7 bases; unmatched bases: 7. Germline loops: CDR1 SEHNR, CDR2 FQNEAQ (reference sequence). The CDR3 totals 15 residues.

The source was CD4+ T cells sorted from blood, collected at week 24, from a patient treated with tofacitinib. The chain combines TRBV7-9 with TRBJ1-6; 8 nucleotides match TRBD1. The clonotype comes from a human donor with alopecia areata. The CDR3 DNA reads as TGTGCCAGCAGCATGGGGGACAGGTTAAATTCACCCCTCCACTTT. Translation gives CASSMGDRLNSPLHF. The full variable domain, its missing parts supplied by reference TRBV7-9 and TRBJ1-6, is DTGVSQNPRHKITKRGQNVTFRCDPISEHNRLYWYRQTLGQGPEFLTYFQNEAQLEKSRLLSDRFSAERPKGSFSTLEIQRTEQGDSAMYLCASSMGDRLNSPLHFGNGTRLTVT.